This TCR beta chain derives from a study of tumor-infiltrating lymphocytes in primary liver carcinoma. The roughly 17-32 mg bulk tissue piece was not sorted before simultaneous RNA and DNA extraction. The germline gives CDR1 SGHDN, CDR2 FVKESK. The CDR3 contains 16 residues. Starting material of 400 to 600 ng total RNA yielded TCR beta cDNA via a constant-region primer. ARM-PCR was slightly modified, and three nested multiplex PCR rounds with it gave rise to the TCR beta libraries. The first two PCR rounds used TRBV1-TRBV30 forward primers with a C-beta reverse primer, roughly 11 cycles each. TCRdb independently ran MiXCR on the multiplex PCR reads; one entry per CDR3 protein. In the table there are fewer than 80,000 distinct CDR3 sequences, roughly 71% of which are singletons. Concerning this clonotype itself: A junction boundary mismatches the germline segment, possibly from a read error.

The sequence came from a man in his forties or fifties with primary liver carcinoma and hepatitis B virus infection. Sequences were obtained from tumor-adjacent normal liver tissue. The chain combines TRBV14 with TRBJ2-1, with D unclear. DNA for the CDR3: TGTGCCAGCAGTGCCGTAGTGGGATGGGTAAACAATGAGCTGTTCTTT. This codes for CASSAVVGWVNNELFF. Combining the CDR3 with reference TRBV14 and TRBJ2-1 gives the whole variable domain EAGVTQFPSHSVIEKGQTVTLRCDPISGHDNLYWYRRVMGKEIKFLLHFVKESKQDESGMPNNRFLAERTGGTYSTLKVQPAELEDSGVYFCASSAVVGWVNNELFFGPGTRLTVL.